The source of this TCR beta chain is a study of T cells in Graves' hyperthyroidism and ophthalmopathy. Findings and limits, study-wide: The majority of expanded thyroid clonotypes above 0.001 also appeared in blood.

Germline assignment: CDR1 ENHRY and CDR2 SYGVKD. V was shortened by 8 bases and J by 1 base, with 14 bases between the two germline ends. This CDR3 region has 14 residues. Amplified TCR beta CDR3 regions derived from RNA transcripts. An initial round of RT-PCR targeting the TCR CDR3 relied on the HTBI primer set. MiXCR was run by TCRdb on the multiplex PCR reads, yielding one entry per CDR3 protein. The profile shows a few hundred thousand distinct CDR3 sequences, around a quarter of them singletons. Hyperthyroidism in the patients, aged 18 to 65, was newly diagnosed and under 2 months in duration. Orbital computed tomography, thyroid ultrasound, serum thyroxine and TRAb, and clinical symptoms together informed the diagnoses. This clonotype showed up just a few times. Its antigen is unknown.

The TCR was taken from a man between 50 and 59 years old with Graves' hyperthyroidism. The chain combines TRBV10-3 with TRBJ1-1; a possible D gene is TRBD1 (6 bases). Sequencing input: blood. This chain's CDR3 is CAISRGTANTEAFF. Here the CDR3 DNA reads TGTGCCATCTCGAGGGGGACGGCGAACACTGAAGCTTTCTTT.